This entry lists 6 T cell receptor beta chains sequenced from one sample in a study of vaccination and CD4 T cells after COVID-19 (dated by TCRdb to between 2022 and 2023). The meaning of the sample's time point label: late sampling 161 to 241 days after vaccination in three convalescent patients. The label giving this sample's treatment or condition can be read as: approximately nine-day PBMC culture with coronavirus spike peptide pools or control peptides (ViraFEST assay). The library was produced with PCR. The instrument given in TCRdb is Illumina iSeq 100. DNA from cultured CD4+ T cells was subjected to TCR sequencing with the Oncomine TCR Beta short-read assay at the Johns Hopkins FTIC core. TCRdb itself trimmed the public reads at Q25 with fastp, ran MiXCR and retained productive beta chains. Rows with one shared CDR3 protein collapse into an entry with the most common genes and DNA. This sample holds 25,000 to 30,000 distinct CDR3 sequences; roughly two fifths were observed only once. Approximately 5.3% of the sample lies in the top ten.

The antigens these receptors bind are not known. This sample comprised CD4+ T cells from blood, cultured in vitro, obtained about 7 months after SARS-CoV-2 vaccination. The receptors were sampled from a human donor who had recovered from COVID-19.

This clonotype appeared a few times. This chain links TRBV11-2 with TRBJ2-7, with D possibly TRBD1 on 6 matching bases. V was pared by 3 bases and J by 3 bases, with 15 bases between. CDR3 length equals 15 residues. Germline V gene data show CDR1 as SGHAT and CDR2 as FQNNGV. The CDR3 is CASSFGQSDIYEQYF. The DNA for the CDR3 is TGTGCCAGCAGCTTTGGACAGTCGGACATCTACGAGCAGTACTTC.

The V and J genes are TRBV20-1 and TRBJ1-6; no clear D gene. The CDR3 has 14 residues. The germline V and J ends were trimmed by 3 bases and 10 bases, with 16 bases remaining between them. Germline loops: CDR1 DFQATT, CDR2 SNEGSKA (reference sequence). The chain's CDR3 is CSARSAGGESPLHF. The CDR3 DNA reads TGCAGTGCTAGGTCCGCTGGCGGGGAATCACCCCTCCACTTT.

The J gene is TRBJ2-7, the V gene TRBV21-1; the D call of TRBD1 is as the table states it, not checked on the DNA. TRBV21-1 represents a pseudogene. This CDR3 is 20 amino acids long. The CDR3 DNA sequence: TGTGCCAGCATCGCGGACTTAAGAGGCGCCAAGCGGGGGAGCTCCTACGAGCAGTACTTC. This gives the protein CASIADLRGAKRGSSYEQYF.

The table lists this clonotype with a few counts. This rearrangement joins TRBV15 to TRBJ2-7; TRBD2 might be the D (6 bases). CDR3 length: 15 residues. The ends were cut back, 0 bases at V and 1 base at J, with 10 bases in the middle. Germline CDR1 reads LNHNV; CDR2 reads YYDKDF (reference sequence). The CDR3 reads CATSRDGAGSYEQYF. As DNA, the CDR3 is TGTGCCACCAGCAGAGATGGGGCGGGGTCCTACGAGCAGTACTTC.

This clonotype was counted between two and nine times. The CDR3 DNA sequence: TGTGCCAGCAGCTTAGAACGGCGAGAGACCCAGTACTTC. This encodes CASSLERRETQYF. The chain couples TRBV7-8 to TRBJ2-5, with unresolved D. The CDR3 has 13 amino acids. Germline loops: CDR1 SGHVS, CDR2 FQNEAQ. V was pared by 1 base and J by 4 bases, with 7 bases between.

The chain is built from TRBV28 and TRBJ1-2, with TRBD1 as a possible D gene (5 bases). V lost 3 bases, J lost 4 bases, and 12 bases lay in between. The CDR3 consists of 14 residues. Germline CDR1 reads MDHEN; CDR2 reads SYDVKM. The DNA for the CDR3 is TGTGCCAGCAGTTTCGGGCAGGGCGCCTATGGCTACACCTTC. This sequence encodes CASSFGQGAYGYTF.